This T cell receptor (beta chain) was recorded in a study of T cells after yellow fever vaccination (dated by TCRdb to between 2018 and 2021). As for the study more broadly: The SMART-Seq v4 Ultra Low Input RNA kit was used to prepare libraries from fractions with low cell numbers. To follow T-cell clones before and after primary and booster YFV17D yellow fever vaccination, bulk TCR alpha and beta repertoires were sequenced over time. Two healthy male donors made up the cohort, one aged 18 to 29 years and the other aged 30 to 40 years. Blood was collected at multiple timepoints before and after primary and secondary immunization, and bulk PBMC replicates and cell subsets were isolated. On the study overall, not on this receptor specifically: Because the study included only two donors, the extent to which the findings can be generalized is limited. FACS-sorted repertoires could contain abundant contaminating clonotypes from the bulk population, so computational filtering was required. The secondary T-cell response was weaker than the primary response but faster, peaking on day 5 instead of day 15. A small share of clonotypes was detected in both CD4 and CD8 compartments, with the overlap likely arising from convergent recombination. Most clones expanded after primary vaccination were re-detected after the booster (around 96% of CD4 and around 86% of CD8), suggesting broad memory maintenance.

Synthesis of TCR cDNA relied on 5'RACE template switching, a step that introduced a universal primer site along with unique molecular identifiers. Priming for cDNA synthesis came from both the TCR alpha and TCR beta constant segments. Libraries were amplified in two PCR steps, with sample barcodes and sequencing adapters added in the second step. Libraries were sequenced on Illumina HiSeq 2500 (2x100 bp) or NovaSeq (2x150 bp). Per the original workflow: Reads were demultiplexed and collapsed into UMI consensus sequences with MIGEC, and V(D)J alignment was performed with MiXCR. Vaccine-responding clonotypes were defined with edgeR using replicate PBMC samples, requiring FDR below 0.01 and a log2 fold change above 5 up to day 15. CD4 or CD8 identity was assigned to each bulk clonotype according to whether the clonotype was present at higher abundance in the sequenced CD4 repertoire or the sequenced CD8 repertoire. NS4B-specific clonotypes were defined as those at least 10-fold enriched in dextramer-positive over dextramer-negative fractions; CD4-biased clonotypes were excluded. TCRdb passed the public sequencing reads through fastp at Q25 and MiXCR, retaining productive beta sequences. Every CDR3 protein is listed once, alongside the most common genes and DNA of its rows. What appears here as the V and J calls and clone size reflects TCRdb's work, not the paper's. Within this sample are under 55,000 distinct CDR3 sequences, with approximately 6.6% of them counted one time only. The top ten constitute 20% to 30% of the sample.

Remarks on this clonotype: Within one base of it there is no much larger clone, and no base qualities were kept.

What this sample's treatment or condition label stands for: live attenuated yellow fever vaccine strain. A standard Ficoll-Paque protocol was used to isolate PBMCs from peripheral blood. With anti-CD3 and anti-CD8 staining plus a dextramer loaded with the yellow fever NS4B epitope peptide, the researchers sorted epitope-specific CD8 T cells. TriZol was used to extract RNA from bulk PBMCs, from CD4 and CD8 fractions, and from dextramer-positive and dextramer-negative fractions. CDR1 DFQATT and CDR2 SNEGSKA are derived from the germline V gene (reference sequence). Trimmed from V: 0 bases; trimmed from J: 4 bases; junction bases lacking a gene match: 2. From cysteine to phenylalanine, the CDR3 is 13 amino acids long. The entry retains the CDR3 DNA only, 39 bases that are in frame from base 1.

This receptor was identified in a man in his late teens or twenties who received the YFV17D yellow fever vaccine. Recombination linked TRBV20-1 to TRBJ1-2; 7 central nucleotides agree with TRBD1. Sequencing was performed on CD8+ T cells not binding an NS4B(214-222) dextramer, sorted from PBMCs, taken around 45 days after the first yellow fever vaccination. What the cell subset or site label conveys for this sample: NS4B epitope dextramer-negative CD8 T cells. The DNA sequence follows: TGCAGTGCTAGAGATAGGGACAGCTATGGCTACACCTTC. Translation gives CSARDRDSYGYTF.